Following are 8 T cell receptor beta chains from one sample sequenced in a study of cytomegalovirus exposure and HLA in healthy donors. PCR employed 60 Vbeta and 13 Jbeta primers. This table comes from immunoSEQ multiplex PCR, and its TCRdb copy is limited to in-frame clones, with some not included. This sample carries 170,000 or so clones, about 80% of them seen once, and the ten largest clones take about 0.64%. The sequencing input was PBMCs. The receptors come from a boy between 5 and 17 years old in good health and CMV-seronegative.

This chain joins TRBV25-1 and TRBJ2-5; the match to TRBD2 covers 7 bases. Trimming took 7 bases from V and 4 from J; bases not matched to a gene: 6. The germline V gene has CDR1 MGHDK and CDR2 SYGVNS. CDR3 length: 13 amino acids. This CDR3 is CASTQGGGETQYF. The CDR3 coding sequence is TGTGCCAGCACCCAGGGCGGGGGAGAGACCCAGTACTTC.

The V and J genes are TRBV15 and TRBJ2-6; D not resolved. CDR1 and CDR2 (germline): LNHNV, YYDKDF (reference sequence). The CDR3 has 15 residues. The V gene lost 0 bases and the J gene lost 0 bases, with 3 bases spanning the gap. The CDR3 region is CATSRDRSGANVLTF. The CDR3 DNA reads as TGTGCCACCAGCAGAGACCGCTCTGGGGCCAACGTCCTGACTTTC.

The rearrangement joins TRBV19 to TRBJ1-5; D uncertain. The germline V gene encodes CDR1 LNHDA and CDR2 SQIVND (reference sequence). V was pared by 6 bases and J by 4 bases, with 16 bases between. The CDR3 is made up of 15 amino acids. The CDR3 here is CASRPTGGKNQPQHF. CDR3 coding DNA: TGTGCCAGTAGACCGACTGGAGGGAAAAATCAGCCCCAGCATTTT.

The CDR3 nucleotides are TGTGCCAGCAGTCAGGGGCTAAGGGGTGAAGCTTTCTTT. This translates into CASSQGLRGEAFF. The chain carries TRBV6-5 and TRBJ1-1; D might be TRBD1 (6 bases). Trimming took 5 bases from V and 7 from J, leaving 14 bases between them. Per germline, CDR1 MNHEY and CDR2 SVGAGI. The CDR3 has 13 residues.

CDR3 sequence reads: CASSKACSTENQPQHF. The CDR3 DNA reads as TGTGCCAGCAGCAAAGCCTGCTCGACAGAGAATCAGCCCCAGCATTTT. The V call is TRBV21-1, the J call TRBJ1-5; the table's TRBD1 call for D was not verified on the DNA. TRBV21-1 represents a pseudogene. The CDR3 runs to 16 residues.

The chain carries TRBV5-1 and TRBJ1-1, with D unclear. From germline, CDR1 is SGHRS and CDR2 YFSETQ. V lost 4 bases and J 9 bases, leaving 13 bases between the germline ends. There are 12 residues in the CDR3. This CDR3 reads CASSPVGEKAFF. The DNA of the CDR3 is TGCGCCAGCAGCCCGGTCGGTGAGAAAGCTTTCTTT.

The CDR3, as DNA: TGTGCCAGCAGCGTAGGTGGGACTAGCGGGTACCAAGAGACCCAGTACTTC. Protein: CASSVGGTSGYQETQYF. V gene TRBV9 combines with J gene TRBJ2-5; the match to TRBD2 covers 12 bases. V shed 0 bases and J 0 bases; nucleotides not matched to a gene: 3. The CDR3 has 17 amino acids. Germline values: CDR1 SGDLS, CDR2 YYNGEE.

The V and J genes are TRBV11-3 and TRBJ1-1; no definite D call. Between the trimmed V and J ends, which lost 4 bases and 4 bases, there was a span of 13 bases. Germline CDR1 reads SGHNT; CDR2 reads YENEEA. There are 14 residues in the CDR3. CDR3 sequence: CASSSPTRSTEAFF. The CDR3 bases are TGTGCCAGCAGCTCCCCAACCAGGTCCACTGAAGCTTTCTTT.